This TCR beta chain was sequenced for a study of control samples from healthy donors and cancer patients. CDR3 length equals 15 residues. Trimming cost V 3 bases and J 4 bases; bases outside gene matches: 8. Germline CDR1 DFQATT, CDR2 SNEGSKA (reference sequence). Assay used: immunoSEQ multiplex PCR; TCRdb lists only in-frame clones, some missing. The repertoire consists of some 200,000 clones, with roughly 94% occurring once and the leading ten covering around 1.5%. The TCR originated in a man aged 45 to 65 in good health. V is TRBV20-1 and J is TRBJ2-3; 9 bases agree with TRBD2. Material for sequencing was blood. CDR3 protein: CSASDPSGAADTQYF. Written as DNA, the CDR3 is TGCAGTGCTAGTGACCCTAGCGGGGCCGCAGATACGCAGTATTTT.